A single sample gave rise to the 22 T cell receptor beta chains below, sequenced in a study of blood T cell repertoires in COVID-19. Sequencing was performed with immunoSEQ multiplex PCR; in TCRdb, only in-frame clones are kept and a portion is missing. The profile covers about 160,000 clones, with 70% to 85% appearing a single time and 1% to 1.5% taken by the ten largest. Input material: peripheral blood. Every receptor here comes from a man in his 60s who had recovered from COVID-19.

The rearrangement uses TRBV7-9 and TRBJ2-5; TRBD2 matches 8 bases. V shed 5 bases and J 5 bases; nucleotides not matched to a gene: 10. The CDR3 is 15 amino acids. Germline CDR1 is SEHNR and CDR2 is FQNEAQ (reference sequence). DNA for the CDR3: TGTGCCAGCAGCCCTCCGGTGGGACTAGGGGAGACCCAGTACTTC. Amino acid sequence: CASSPPVGLGETQYF. Based on the CDR3 plus reference TRBV7-9 and TRBJ2-5, the full variable domain is DTGVSQNPRHKITKRGQNVTFRCDPISEHNRLYWYRQTLGQGPEFLTYFQNEAQLEKSRLLSDRFSAERPKGSFSTLEIQRTEQGDSAMYLCASSPPVGLGETQYFGPGTRLLVL.

This clone was seen a single time. The J gene is TRBJ2-5, the V gene TRBV5-6, with a tentative D call TRBD1 (6 bases). CDR3 length: 15 residues. Trimming removed 1 base from V and 1 base from J, with 11 bases in between. CDR1 is SGHDT and CDR2 is YYEEEE in the germline V gene. The CDR3 DNA reads as TGTGCCAGCAGCTTGACAGGGCCTCTCCAAGAGACCCAGTACTTC. It is translated as CASSLTGPLQETQYF.

The chain has TRBV7-2 and TRBJ1-2; 11 nucleotides match TRBD1. The CDR3 has 14 residues. Germline assignment: CDR1 SGHTA and CDR2 FQGNSA. With 5 bases clipped from V and 6 bases from J, the junction kept 5 bases outside the gene matches. CDR3 sequence: CASSPDRGQNGYTF. The CDR3 DNA reads TGTGCCAGCAGCCCGGACAGGGGGCAAAATGGCTACACCTTC.

This clone occurred once. This chain links TRBV6-1 with TRBJ2-7; no clear D. The germline V gene has CDR1 MNHNS and CDR2 SASEGT. This CDR3 spans 12 amino acids. V shed 2 bases and J shed 3 bases, with 5 bases lying between them. CDR3 DNA: TGTGCCAGCAGTGAACCCCACTACGAGCAGTACTTC. This sequence encodes CASSEPHYEQYF.

This rearrangement joins TRBV6-2 or TRBV6-3 to TRBJ2-1, with 8 bases fitting TRBD2. The CDR3 runs to 15 residues. The junction had 6 bases not matched to a gene; V was cut back by 2 bases and J by 6 bases. Germline CDR1 and CDR2: MNHEY and SVGEGT. CDR3 in amino acids: CASSYGAGDPNEQFF. The CDR3 nucleotides are TGTGCCAGCAGTTACGGAGCGGGGGACCCCAATGAGCAGTTCTTC.

This clone was found once. V is TRBV12-3 or TRBV12-4 and J is TRBJ2-1, with 8 bases matching TRBD2. The CDR3 is 13 amino acids. J lost 8 bases, V lost 1 base, and 1 base had no gene match. CDR3 DNA sequence: TGTGCCAGCAGTTTAGAAGCGGGGGATGAGCAGTTCTTC. Protein: CASSLEAGDEQFF.

This clone was observed a few times. This chain links TRBV4-2 with TRBJ1-2, with D possibly TRBD1 on 5 matching bases. The CDR3 spans 17 residues. Germline V gives CDR1 LGHNA, CDR2 YNFKEQ. V gave up 0 bases and J gave up 2 bases, with 16 bases separating them. The CDR3 sequence is CASSQEGSGGDNYGYTF. The CDR3, as DNA: TGTGCCAGCAGCCAAGAGGGTAGCGGGGGTGACAACTATGGCTACACCTTC.

This clone was counted a single time. This chain uses TRBV19 with TRBJ1-1; TRBD1 is a possible D gene (6 bases). V lost 3 bases, J lost 5 bases, and 19 bases lay in between. The CDR3 length is 16 residues. Germline loops: CDR1 LNHDA, CDR2 SQIVND (reference sequence). CDR3 DNA sequence: TGTGCCAGTAGTATTCAAGGGGGGGGACGCAGAACTGAAGCTTTCTTT. It specifies CASSIQGGGRRTEAFF.

V usage is TRBV11-2 and J usage is TRBJ1-3; 7 nucleotides match TRBD1. V lost 5 bases to trimming and J lost 0 bases; unmatched junction nucleotides: 4. CDR3 length: 15 residues. Germline V CDR1 and CDR2: SGHAT, FQNNGV. CDR3 in amino acids: CASSPRTGSGNTIYF. CDR3 nucleotide sequence: TGTGCCAGCAGCCCGAGGACAGGCTCTGGAAACACCATATATTTT.

The chain has TRBV19 and TRBJ1-1; a possible D gene is TRBD1 (5 bases). Germline V gene lookup returns CDR1 LNHDA and CDR2 SQIVND (reference sequence). The CDR3 runs 19 residues. V lost 2 bases, J lost 1 base, and 23 bases lay in between. This chain's CDR3 is CASSIFGRARDEKNTEAFF. Written as DNA, the CDR3 is TGTGCCAGTAGTATATTTGGGAGGGCCAGGGACGAAAAGAACACTGAAGCTTTCTTT.

The chain combines TRBV2 with TRBJ2-1; 9 bases match TRBD2. Germline V gene data show CDR1 as SNHLY and CDR2 as FYNNEI. This CDR3 spans 14 amino acids. Trimming at V came to 3 bases and at J to 5 bases, leaving 2 bases not matched to a gene. CDR3: CASSEASGDNEQFF. The CDR3 region has the DNA TGTGCCAGCAGTGAGGCTAGCGGGGACAATGAGCAGTTCTTC.

This clone is a singleton in its sample. V and J are TRBV7-2 and TRBJ1-1; tentative D call: TRBD1 (6 bases). The CDR3 spans 15 residues. Trimming shortened V by 2 bases and J by 1 base, and 11 bases separated the two germline ends. CDR1 and CDR2 (germline): SGHTA, FQGNSA. The CDR3 loop is CASSLRQVPNTEAFF. Here the CDR3 DNA reads TGTGCCAGCAGCTTAAGACAGGTCCCGAACACTGAAGCTTTCTTT.

The chain couples TRBV9 to TRBJ2-5, with 7 bases identical to TRBD1. Per the germline V gene, CDR1 is SGDLS and CDR2 is YYNGEE. The CDR3 covers 15 residues. The V gene end was trimmed by 1 base and the J gene end by 5 bases; junction bases not matched to a gene: 8. CDR3 region: CASSVSGQPRETQYF. Here the CDR3 DNA reads TGTGCCAGCAGCGTATCGGGACAGCCCCGGGAGACCCAGTACTTC.

In this sample, this clone turned up once. V is TRBV6-2 or TRBV6-3 and J is TRBJ2-2; TRBD1 matches 7 bases. In germline, CDR1 is MNHEY, CDR2 SVGEGT. This CDR3 region has 15 residues. After removal of 4 bases from V and 3 bases from J, the junction contained 5 bases not matched to a gene. The CDR3 region is CASSFQGDYTGELFF. The CDR3 DNA sequence: TGTGCCAGCAGTTTCCAGGGGGATTACACCGGGGAGCTGTTTTTT.

This clone was observed once. J is TRBJ1-2 and V is TRBV6-6; 10 bases align to TRBD1. This CDR3 has 14 residues. Trimming cost V 5 bases and J 2 bases; bases outside gene matches: 2. In germline, CDR1 is MNHNY, CDR2 SVGAGI (reference sequence). CDR3 DNA sequence: TGTGCCAGCAGTGGACAGGGGGTAAACTATGGCTACACCTTC. This translates into CASSGQGVNYGYTF.

This CDR3 is CASGQGALGEQYF. The CDR3 nucleotides are TGTGCCAGCGGCCAGGGGGCATTGGGGGAGCAGTACTTC. The chain links TRBV9 to TRBJ2-7; 8 bases map to TRBD1. Germline V gene lookup returns CDR1 SGDLS and CDR2 YYNGEE. Trimming took 7 bases from V and 7 from J; bases not matched to a gene: 10. The CDR3 contains 13 residues.

The chain recombines TRBV15 with TRBJ2-3, with D perhaps matching TRBD1 (6 bases). The CDR3 is made up of 17 amino acids. The V and J ends lost 4 bases and 1 base respectively, with 18 bases between them. Germline V gene sequence: CDR1 LNHNV, CDR2 YYDKDF (reference sequence). CDR3 DNA sequence: TGTGCCACCAGCACAAGGAGCAGGGGAACGGGCACAGATACGCAGTATTTT. Encoded protein: CATSTRSRGTGTDTQYF.

The chain has TRBV5-8 and TRBJ1-4; 7 bases are a match to TRBD1. J lost 5 bases, V lost 0 bases, and 1 base had no gene match. The CDR3 is 14 residues long. Germline-derived CDR1 and CDR2 are SGHTS and YDEGEE. The CDR3 DNA follows: TGTGCCAGCAGCTTGGACAGGGGAAATGAAAAACTGTTTTTT. As protein: CASSLDRGNEKLFF.

The chain links TRBV28 to TRBJ1-2, with D tentatively TRBD1 (6 bases). The CDR3 totals 15 residues. The V end was cut by 7 bases, the J end by 0 bases, with 15 bases between. The germline gives CDR1 MDHEN, CDR2 SYDVKM. CDR3 amino acids: CASTGGYRPNYGYTF. CDR3 in DNA: TGTGCCAGCACTGGGGGCTACCGGCCTAACTATGGCTACACCTTC.

The chain employs TRBV7-8 and TRBJ2-7, with a weak D call TRBD1 (5 bases). CDR1 is SGHVS and CDR2 is FQNEAQ in the germline V gene. The V end was cut by 5 bases, the J end by 5 bases, with 13 bases between. This CDR3 has 13 residues. The CDR3 bases are TGTGCCAGCAGCACCAGGGTGCTAGACGAGCAGTACTTC. Protein: CASSTRVLDEQYF.

This chain connects TRBV19 to TRBJ2-7; 8 bases fit TRBD2. The germline V gene encodes CDR1 LNHDA and CDR2 SQIVND (reference sequence). This CDR3 comprises 13 residues. V trimming: 10 bases; J trimming: 5 bases; junction bases outside the gene matches: 10. In DNA, the CDR3 is TGTGCCACCACCGGGAGGGGTATCGACGAGCAGTACTTC. It is translated as CATTGRGIDEQYF.

This clone was picked up one time. This chain connects TRBV30 to TRBJ2-5; 7 nucleotides agree with TRBD2. The CDR3 length is 14 residues. The germline gives CDR1 GTSNPN, CDR2 SVGIG (reference sequence). The trim removed 5 bases at V and 7 bases at J, leaving 13 bases unmatched. The CDR3 sequence: CAWAGTNALRTQYF. In nucleotides, the CDR3 is TGTGCCTGGGCCGGGACTAACGCTTTGCGGACCCAGTACTTC.